The sequence of this T cell receptor (beta chain) was determined in a study of regulatory dendritic cells for organ transplantation. Overall study: Day 6 dendritic cell cultures were stimulated with LPS.

Allogeneic regulatory or mature dendritic cells were co-cultured for less than six days with CFSE-labeled sorted T cells at 1:10. J lost 6 bases, V lost 5 bases, and 11 bases had no gene match. This CDR3 has 15 amino acids. CDR1 and CDR2 (germline): LGHNT, FRNRAP. Concerning this clone itself: Antigen specificity is unknown.

The data were produced by immunoSEQ multiplex PCR, yet TCRdb's version contains in-frame clones alone and is incomplete. The sample has some 12,000 clones, around 62% seen once. This chain uses TRBV12-5 with TRBJ2-7; TRBD1 agrees at 9 bases. The sequence came from a human donor in good health. Specimen: naive CD8+ T cells from blood cultured with dendritic cells. Subset described: CD45RA+ naive T cells. The CDR3 loop is CASGAIGTGRFEQYF. The CDR3 nucleotides are TGTGCTAGTGGTGCCATAGGGACAGGGCGATTCGAGCAGTACTTC.